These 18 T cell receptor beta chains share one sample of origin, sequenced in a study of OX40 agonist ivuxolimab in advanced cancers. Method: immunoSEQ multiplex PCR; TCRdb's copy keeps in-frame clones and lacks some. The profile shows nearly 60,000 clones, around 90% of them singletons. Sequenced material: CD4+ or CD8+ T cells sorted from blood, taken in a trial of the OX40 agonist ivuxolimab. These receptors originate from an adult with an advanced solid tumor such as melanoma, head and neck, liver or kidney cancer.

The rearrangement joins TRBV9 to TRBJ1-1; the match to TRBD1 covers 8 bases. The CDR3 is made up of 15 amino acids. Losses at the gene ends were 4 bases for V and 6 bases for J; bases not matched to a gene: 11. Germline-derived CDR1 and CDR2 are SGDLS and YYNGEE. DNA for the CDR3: TGTGCCAGCAGCCCTCGGACAGGGTGGATCGCTGAAGCTTTCTTT. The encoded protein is CASSPRTGWIAEAFF.

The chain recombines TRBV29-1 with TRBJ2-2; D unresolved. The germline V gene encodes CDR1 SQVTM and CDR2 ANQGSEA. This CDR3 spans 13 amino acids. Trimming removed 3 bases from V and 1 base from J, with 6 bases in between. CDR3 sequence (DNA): TGCAGCGTTGACAGGATGAACACCGGGGAGCTGTTTTTT. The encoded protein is CSVDRMNTGELFF.

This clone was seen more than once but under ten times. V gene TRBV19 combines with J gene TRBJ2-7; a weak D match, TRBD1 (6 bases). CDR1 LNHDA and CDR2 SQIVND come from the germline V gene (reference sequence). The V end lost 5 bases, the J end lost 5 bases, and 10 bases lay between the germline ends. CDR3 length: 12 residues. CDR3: CASSLTGNEQYF. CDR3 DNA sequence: TGTGCCAGTAGTTTAACAGGGAACGAGCAGTACTTC. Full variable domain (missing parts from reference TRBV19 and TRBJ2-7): DGGITQSPKYLFRKEGQNVTLSCEQNLNHDAMYWYRQDPGQGLRLIYYSQIVNDFQKGDIAEGYSVSREKKESFPLTVTSAQKNPTAFYLCASSLTGNEQYFGPGTRLTVT.

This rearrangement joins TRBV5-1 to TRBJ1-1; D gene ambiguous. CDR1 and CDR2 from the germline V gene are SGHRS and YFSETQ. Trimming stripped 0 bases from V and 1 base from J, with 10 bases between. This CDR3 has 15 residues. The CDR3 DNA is TGCGCCAGCAGCTTGGATCACCATTCGAACACTGAAGCTTTCTTT. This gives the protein CASSLDHHSNTEAFF. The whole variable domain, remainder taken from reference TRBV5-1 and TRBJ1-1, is KAGVTQTPRYLIKTRGQQVTLSCSPISGHRSVSWYQQTPGQGLQFLFEYFSETQRNKGNFPGRFSGRQFSNSRSEMNVSTLELGDSALYLCASSLDHHSNTEAFFGQGTRLTVV.

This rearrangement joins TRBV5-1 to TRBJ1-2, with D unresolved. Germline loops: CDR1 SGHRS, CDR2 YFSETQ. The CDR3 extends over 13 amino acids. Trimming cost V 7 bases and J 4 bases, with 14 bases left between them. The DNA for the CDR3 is TGCGCCAGCGCCGAGAGGGTGGGCTATGGCTACACCTTC. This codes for CASAERVGYGYTF.

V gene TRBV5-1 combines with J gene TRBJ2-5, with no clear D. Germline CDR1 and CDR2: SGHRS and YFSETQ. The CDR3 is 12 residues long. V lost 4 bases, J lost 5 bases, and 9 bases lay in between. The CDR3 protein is CASSPMAETQYF. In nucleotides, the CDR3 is TGCGCCAGCAGCCCGATGGCTGAGACCCAGTACTTC.

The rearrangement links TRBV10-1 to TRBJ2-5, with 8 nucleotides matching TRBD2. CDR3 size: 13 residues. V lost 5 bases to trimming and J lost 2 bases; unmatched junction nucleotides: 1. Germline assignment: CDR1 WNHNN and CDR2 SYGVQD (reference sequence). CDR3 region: CASSPSGQETQYF. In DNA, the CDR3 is TGCGCCAGCAGTCCTAGCGGGCAAGAGACCCAGTACTTC.

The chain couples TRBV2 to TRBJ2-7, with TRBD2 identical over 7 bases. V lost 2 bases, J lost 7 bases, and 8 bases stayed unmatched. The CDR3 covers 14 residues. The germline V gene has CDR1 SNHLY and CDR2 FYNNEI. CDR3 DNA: TGTGCCAGCAGTGAAAAGGCGCTCGGGGGGGAGCAGTACTTC. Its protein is CASSEKALGGEQYF. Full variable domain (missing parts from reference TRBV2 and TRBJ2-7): EPEVTQTPSHQVTQMGQEVILRCVPISNHLYFYWYRQILGQKVEFLVSFYNNEISEKSEIFDDQFSVERPDGSNFTLKIRSTKLEDSAMYFCASSEKALGGEQYFGPGTRLTVT.

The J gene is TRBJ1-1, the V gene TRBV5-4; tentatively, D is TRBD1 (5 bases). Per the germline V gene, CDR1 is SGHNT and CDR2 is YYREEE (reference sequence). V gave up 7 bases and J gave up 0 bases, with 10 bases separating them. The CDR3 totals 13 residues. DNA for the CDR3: TGTGCCAGCGGGAGGGGTTTGAACACTGAAGCTTTCTTT. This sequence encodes CASGRGLNTEAFF.

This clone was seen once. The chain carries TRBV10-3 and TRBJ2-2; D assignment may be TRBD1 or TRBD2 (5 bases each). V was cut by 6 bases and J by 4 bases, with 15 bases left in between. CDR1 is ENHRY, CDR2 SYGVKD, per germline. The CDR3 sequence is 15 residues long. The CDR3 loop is CAIRGKGDGTGELFF. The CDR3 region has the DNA TGTGCCATCAGGGGTAAAGGGGACGGCACCGGGGAGCTGTTTTTT.

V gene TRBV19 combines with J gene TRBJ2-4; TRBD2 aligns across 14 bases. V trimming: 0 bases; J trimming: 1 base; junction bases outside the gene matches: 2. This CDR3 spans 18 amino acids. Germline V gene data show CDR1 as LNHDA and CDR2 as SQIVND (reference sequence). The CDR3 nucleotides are TGTGCCAGTAGTATAGAGGGACTAGCGGGAGCCGCCAAAAACATTCAGTACTTC. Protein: CASSIEGLAGAAKNIQYF.

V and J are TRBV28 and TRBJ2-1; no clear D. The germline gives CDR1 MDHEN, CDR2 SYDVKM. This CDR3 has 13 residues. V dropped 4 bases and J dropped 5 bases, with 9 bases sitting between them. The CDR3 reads CASSYQLNNEQFF. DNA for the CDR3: TGTGCCAGCAGTTACCAATTAAACAATGAGCAGTTCTTC. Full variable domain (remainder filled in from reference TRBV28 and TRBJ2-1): DVKVTQSSRYLVKRTGEKVFLECVQDMDHENMFWYRQDPGLGLRLIYFSYDVKMKEKGDIPEGYSVSREKKERFSLILESASTNQTSMYLCASSYQLNNEQFFGPGTRLTVL.

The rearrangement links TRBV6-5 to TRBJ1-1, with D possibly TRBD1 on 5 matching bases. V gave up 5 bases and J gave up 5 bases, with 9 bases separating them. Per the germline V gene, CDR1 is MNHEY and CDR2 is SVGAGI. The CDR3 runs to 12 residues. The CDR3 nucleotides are TGTGCCAGCAGTCAGGGTCGGACTGAAGCTTTCTTT. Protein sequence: CASSQGRTEAFF.

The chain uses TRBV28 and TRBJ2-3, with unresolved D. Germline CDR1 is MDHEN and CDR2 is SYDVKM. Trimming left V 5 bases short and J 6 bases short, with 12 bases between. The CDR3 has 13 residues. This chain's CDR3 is CASSLSKADTQYF. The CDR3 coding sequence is TGTGCCAGCAGTCTTTCGAAAGCGGATACGCAGTATTTT.

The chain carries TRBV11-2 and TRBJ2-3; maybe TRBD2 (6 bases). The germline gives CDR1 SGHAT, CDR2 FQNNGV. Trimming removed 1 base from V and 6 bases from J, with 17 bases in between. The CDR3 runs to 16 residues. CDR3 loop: CASSLASGNAGDTQYF. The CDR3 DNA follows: TGTGCCAGCAGCTTAGCAAGCGGAAATGCGGGGGATACGCAGTATTTT.

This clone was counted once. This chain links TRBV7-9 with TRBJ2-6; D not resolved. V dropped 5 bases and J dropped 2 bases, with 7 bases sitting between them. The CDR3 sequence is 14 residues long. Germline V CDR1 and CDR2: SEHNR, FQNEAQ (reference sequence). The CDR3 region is CASSLLAGANVLTF. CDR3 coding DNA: TGTGCCAGCAGCCTTCTGGCTGGGGCCAACGTCCTGACTTTC. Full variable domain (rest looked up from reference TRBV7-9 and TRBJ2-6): DTGVSQNPRHKITKRGQNVTFRCDPISEHNRLYWYRQTLGQGPEFLTYFQNEAQLEKSRLLSDRFSAERPKGSFSTLEIQRTEQGDSAMYLCASSLLAGANVLTFGAGSRLTVL.

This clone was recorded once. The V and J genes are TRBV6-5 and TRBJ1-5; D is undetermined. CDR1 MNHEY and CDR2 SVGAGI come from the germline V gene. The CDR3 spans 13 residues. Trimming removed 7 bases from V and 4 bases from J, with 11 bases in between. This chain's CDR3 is CASKETVNQPQHF. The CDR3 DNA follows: TGTGCCAGCAAGGAAACGGTAAATCAGCCCCAGCATTTT.

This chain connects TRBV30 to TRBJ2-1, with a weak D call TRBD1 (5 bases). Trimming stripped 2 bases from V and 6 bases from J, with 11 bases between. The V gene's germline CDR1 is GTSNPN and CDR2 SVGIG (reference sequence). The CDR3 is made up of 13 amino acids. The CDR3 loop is CAWSITGSNEQFF. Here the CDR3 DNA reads TGTGCCTGGAGTATAACAGGTTCCAATGAGCAGTTCTTC.